This passage covers 3 T cell receptor beta chains from one sample sequenced in a study of control samples from healthy donors and cancer patients (dated by TCRdb to about 2020). Library generation was performed with the immunoSEQ multiplex PCR assay. What TCRdb holds here is the immuneACCESS table cut down to in-frame rearrangements. Part of the clones is not present; checked against another copy, under half of the missing clones reflect an unresolved V gene, and the others are unexplained. This sample holds around 140,000 clones; more than 85% were observed only once. The ten largest make up about 5.8% of the sample. The sample comprised blood. The origin of the receptors is a man between 18 and 29 years old in good health.

The chain carries TRBV3-1 (or the pseudogene TRBV3-2) and TRBJ2-7; 8 nucleotides line up with TRBD1. V was clipped by 5 bases and J by 1 base; unmatched bases: 7. The CDR3 covers 15 residues. Germline CDR1 and CDR2: LGHDT and YNNKEL (reference sequence). The CDR3 DNA is TGTGCCAGCAGCTACGACAGGGGCCGATCCTACGAGCAGTACTTC. Protein sequence: CASSYDRGRSYEQYF.

The chain carries TRBV29-1 and TRBJ2-2; D uncertain. V gave up 4 bases and J gave up 1 base, with 1 base separating them. Germline V gene sequence: CDR1 SQVTM, CDR2 ANQGSEA. The CDR3 sequence is 11 residues long. The CDR3 region has the DNA TGCAGCGTTGTGAACACCGGGGAGCTGTTTTTT. Translated, it gives CSVVNTGELFF.

The chain combines TRBV19 with TRBJ1-4; TRBD1 is a possible D gene (6 bases). V was cut by 6 bases and J by 5 bases, with 16 bases left in between. Germline V gene data show CDR1 as LNHDA and CDR2 as SQIVND (reference sequence). This CDR3 is 15 amino acids long. CDR3 bases: TGTGCCAGTAGCCATACCCCAGGGGAGAATGAAAAACTGTTTTTT. Its protein product is CASSHTPGENEKLFF.